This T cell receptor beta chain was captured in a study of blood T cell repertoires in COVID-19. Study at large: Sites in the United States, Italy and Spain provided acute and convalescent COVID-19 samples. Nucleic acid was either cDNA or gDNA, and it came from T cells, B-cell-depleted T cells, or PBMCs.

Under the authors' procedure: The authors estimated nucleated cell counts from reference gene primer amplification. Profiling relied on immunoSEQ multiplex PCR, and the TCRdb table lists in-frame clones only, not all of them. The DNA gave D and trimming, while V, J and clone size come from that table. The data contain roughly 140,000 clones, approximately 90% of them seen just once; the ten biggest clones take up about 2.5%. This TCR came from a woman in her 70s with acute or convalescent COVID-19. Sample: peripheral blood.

The CDR3 DNA sequence: TGTGCCAGCAGCTTCGAACAGAACTATGGCTACACCTTC. Its translation is CASSFEQNYGYTF. This chain connects TRBV5-6 to TRBJ1-2; D ambiguous. This CDR3 region has 13 residues. CDR1 and CDR2 (germline): SGHDT, YYEEEE. Trimming left V 2 bases short and J 2 bases short, with 7 bases between.